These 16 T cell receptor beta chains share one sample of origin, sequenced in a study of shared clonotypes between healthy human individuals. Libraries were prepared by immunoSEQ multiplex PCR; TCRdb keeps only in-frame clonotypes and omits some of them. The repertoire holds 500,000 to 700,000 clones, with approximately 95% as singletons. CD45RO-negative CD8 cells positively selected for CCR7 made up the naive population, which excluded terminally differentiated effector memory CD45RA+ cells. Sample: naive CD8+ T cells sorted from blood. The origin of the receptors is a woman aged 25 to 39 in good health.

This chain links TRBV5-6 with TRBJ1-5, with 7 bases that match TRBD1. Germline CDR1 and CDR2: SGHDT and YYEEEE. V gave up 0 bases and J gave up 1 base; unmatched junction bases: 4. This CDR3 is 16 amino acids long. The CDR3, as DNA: TGTGCCAGCAGCTTGGCGGGACAGATGAGCAATCAGCCCCAGCATTTT. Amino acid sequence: CASSLAGQMSNQPQHF.

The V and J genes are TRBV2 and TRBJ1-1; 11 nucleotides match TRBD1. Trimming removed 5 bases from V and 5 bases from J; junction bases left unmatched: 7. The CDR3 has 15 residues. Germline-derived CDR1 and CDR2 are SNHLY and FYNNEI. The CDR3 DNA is TGTGCCAGCAGTACCGGACAGGGGGCACGAACTGAAGCTTTCTTT. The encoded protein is CASSTGQGARTEAFF.

The CDR3 here is CASSPLAGVVAGELFF. CDR3 nucleotide sequence: TGTGCCAGCTCACCTCTAGCGGGAGTCGTAGCAGGGGAGCTGTTTTTT. The chain recombines TRBV18 with TRBJ2-2; 10 nucleotides align to TRBD2. Germline V gene data show CDR1 as KGHSH and CDR2 as LQKENI. After removal of 3 bases from V and 8 bases from J, the junction contained 9 bases not matched to a gene. The length of the CDR3 is 16 residues.

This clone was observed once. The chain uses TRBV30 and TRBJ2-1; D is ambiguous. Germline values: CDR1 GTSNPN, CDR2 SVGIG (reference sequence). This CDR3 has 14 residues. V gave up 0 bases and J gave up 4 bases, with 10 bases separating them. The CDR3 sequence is CAWSVHGVYNEQFF. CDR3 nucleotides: TGTGCCTGGAGTGTACACGGCGTTTACAATGAGCAGTTCTTC. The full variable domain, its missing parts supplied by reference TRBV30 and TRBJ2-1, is SQTIHQWPATLVQPVGSPLSLECTVEGTSNPNLYWYRQAAGRGLQLLFYSVGIGQISSEVPQNLSASRPQDRQFILSSKKLLLSDSGFYLCAWSVHGVYNEQFFGPGTRLTVL.

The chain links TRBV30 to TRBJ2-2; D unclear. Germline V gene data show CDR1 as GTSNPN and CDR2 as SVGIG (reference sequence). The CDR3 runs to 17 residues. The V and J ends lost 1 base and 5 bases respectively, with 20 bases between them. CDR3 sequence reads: CAWSGDAVTLGTGELFF. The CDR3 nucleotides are TGTGCCTGGAGTGGCGACGCGGTAACTTTGGGGACCGGGGAGCTGTTTTTT. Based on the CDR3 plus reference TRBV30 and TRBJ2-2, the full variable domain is SQTIHQWPATLVQPVGSPLSLECTVEGTSNPNLYWYRQAAGRGLQLLFYSVGIGQISSEVPQNLSASRPQDRQFILSSKKLLLSDSGFYLCAWSGDAVTLGTGELFFGEGSRLTVL.

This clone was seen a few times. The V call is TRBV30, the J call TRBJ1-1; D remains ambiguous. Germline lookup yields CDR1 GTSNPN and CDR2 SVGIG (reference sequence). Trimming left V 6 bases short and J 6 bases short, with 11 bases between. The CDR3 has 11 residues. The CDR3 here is CACWYLAEAFF. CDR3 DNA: TGTGCCTGCTGGTATTTGGCTGAAGCTTTCTTT.

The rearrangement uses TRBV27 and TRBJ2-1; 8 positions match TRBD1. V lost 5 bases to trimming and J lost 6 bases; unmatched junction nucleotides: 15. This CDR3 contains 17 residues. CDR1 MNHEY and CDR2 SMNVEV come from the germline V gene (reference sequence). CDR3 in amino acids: CASSHIGQGSIGNEQFF. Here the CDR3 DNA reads TGTGCCAGCAGTCACATTGGACAGGGCAGTATCGGCAATGAGCAGTTCTTC.

DNA for the CDR3: TGTGCCAGCAGTATCCTGGACAGGCGGGATGAAGCTTTCTTT. Translated: CASSILDRRDEAFF. The J gene is TRBJ1-1, the V gene TRBV6-5; 7 bases line up with TRBD1. Germline CDR1 is MNHEY and CDR2 is SVGAGI. The CDR3 is 14 amino acids. V dropped 5 bases and J dropped 7; count of bases not matched to a gene: 10.

CDR3 loop: CASSFQGHEQFF. Written as DNA, the CDR3 is TGTGCCAGCAGTTTTCAGGGTCATGAGCAGTTCTTC. The chain joins TRBV27 to TRBJ2-1; tentatively, D is TRBD1 (5 bases). Germline CDR1 MNHEY, CDR2 SMNVEV (reference sequence). This CDR3 has 12 amino acids. Trimming removed 3 bases at V and 8 bases at J, with 8 bases between.

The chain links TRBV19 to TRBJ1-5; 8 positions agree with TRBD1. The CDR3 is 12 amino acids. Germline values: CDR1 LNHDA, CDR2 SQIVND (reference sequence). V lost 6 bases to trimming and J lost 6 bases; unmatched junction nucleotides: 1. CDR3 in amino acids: CASRTGGQPQHF. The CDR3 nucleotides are TGTGCCAGTAGAACAGGGGGTCAGCCCCAGCATTTT.

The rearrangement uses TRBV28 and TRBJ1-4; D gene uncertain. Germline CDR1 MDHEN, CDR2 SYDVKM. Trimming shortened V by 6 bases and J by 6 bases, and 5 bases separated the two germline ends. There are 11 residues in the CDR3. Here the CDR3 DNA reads TGTGCCAGCAGCGACCATGAAAAACTGTTTTTT. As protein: CASSDHEKLFF.

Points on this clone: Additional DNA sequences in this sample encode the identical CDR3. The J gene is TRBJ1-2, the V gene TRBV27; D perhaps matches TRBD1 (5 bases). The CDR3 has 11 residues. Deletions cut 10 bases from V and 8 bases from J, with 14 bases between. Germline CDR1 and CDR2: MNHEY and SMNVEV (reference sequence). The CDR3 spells CATTGGYGYTF. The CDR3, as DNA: TGTGCCACCACGGGGGGGTACGGCTACACCTTC.

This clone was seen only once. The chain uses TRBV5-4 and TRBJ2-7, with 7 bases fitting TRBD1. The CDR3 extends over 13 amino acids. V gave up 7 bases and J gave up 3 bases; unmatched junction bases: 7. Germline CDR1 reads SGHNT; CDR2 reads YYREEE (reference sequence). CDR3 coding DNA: TGTGCCAGCGGGAACAGGGGAGACTACGAGCAGTACTTC. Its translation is CASGNRGDYEQYF.

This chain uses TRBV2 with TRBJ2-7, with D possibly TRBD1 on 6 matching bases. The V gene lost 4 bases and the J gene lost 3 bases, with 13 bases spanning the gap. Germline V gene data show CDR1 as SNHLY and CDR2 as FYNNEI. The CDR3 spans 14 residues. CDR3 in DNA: TGTGCCAGCAGTGGGGACACCAATTTCTACGAGCAGTACTTC. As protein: CASSGDTNFYEQYF. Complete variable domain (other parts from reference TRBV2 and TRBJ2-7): EPEVTQTPSHQVTQMGQEVILRCVPISNHLYFYWYRQILGQKVEFLVSFYNNEISEKSEIFDDQFSVERPDGSNFTLKIRSTKLEDSAMYFCASSGDTNFYEQYFGPGTRLTVT.

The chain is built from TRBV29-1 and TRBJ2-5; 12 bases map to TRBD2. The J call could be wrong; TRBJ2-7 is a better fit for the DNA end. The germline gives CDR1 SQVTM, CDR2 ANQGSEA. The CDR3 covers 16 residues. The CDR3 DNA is TGCAGCGTTCATGGACTAGCGGGACCCTCATCCTACGAGCAGTACTTC. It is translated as CSVHGLAGPSSYEQYF.

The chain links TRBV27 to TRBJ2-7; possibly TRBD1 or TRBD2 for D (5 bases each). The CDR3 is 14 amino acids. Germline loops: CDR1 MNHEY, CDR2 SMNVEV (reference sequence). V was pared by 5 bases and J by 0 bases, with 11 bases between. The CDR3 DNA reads TGTGCCAGCAGTCCGGGACGGATCTCCTACGAGCAGTACTTC. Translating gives CASSPGRISYEQYF.